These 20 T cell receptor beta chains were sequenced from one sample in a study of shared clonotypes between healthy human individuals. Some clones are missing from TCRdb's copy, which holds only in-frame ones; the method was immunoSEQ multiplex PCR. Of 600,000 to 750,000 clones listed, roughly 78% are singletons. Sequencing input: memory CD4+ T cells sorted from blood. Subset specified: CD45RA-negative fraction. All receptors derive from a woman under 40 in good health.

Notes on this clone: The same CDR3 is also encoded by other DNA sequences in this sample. CDR3 nucleotides: TGTGCCAGCAGCTTGGGGTACCAAGAGACCCAGTACTTC. Protein product: CASSLGYQETQYF. V gene TRBV7-9 combines with J gene TRBJ2-5; D remains ambiguous. Germline CDR1 is SEHNR and CDR2 is FQNEAQ (reference sequence). V lost 3 bases and J 0 bases, leaving 5 bases between the germline ends. This CDR3 spans 13 amino acids. The complete variable domain, with remaining parts taken from reference TRBV7-9 and TRBJ2-5, reads DTGVSQNPRHKITKRGQNVTFRCDPISEHNRLYWYRQTLGQGPEFLTYFQNEAQLEKSRLLSDRFSAERPKGSFSTLEIQRTEQGDSAMYLCASSLGYQETQYFGPGTRLLVL.

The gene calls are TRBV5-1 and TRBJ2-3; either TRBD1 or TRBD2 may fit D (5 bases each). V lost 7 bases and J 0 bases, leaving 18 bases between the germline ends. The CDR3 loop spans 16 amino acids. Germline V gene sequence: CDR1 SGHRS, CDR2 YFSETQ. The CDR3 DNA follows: TGCGCCAGCGACCCCGGGGCCACGTTTAGCACAGATACGCAGTATTTT. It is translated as CASDPGATFSTDTQYF.

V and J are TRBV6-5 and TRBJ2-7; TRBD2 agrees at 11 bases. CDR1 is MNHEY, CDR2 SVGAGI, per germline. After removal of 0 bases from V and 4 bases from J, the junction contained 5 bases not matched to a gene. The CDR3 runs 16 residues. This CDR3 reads CASSYSQSSGRYEQYF. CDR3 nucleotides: TGTGCCAGCAGTTACTCGCAGTCTAGCGGGAGGTACGAGCAGTACTTC.

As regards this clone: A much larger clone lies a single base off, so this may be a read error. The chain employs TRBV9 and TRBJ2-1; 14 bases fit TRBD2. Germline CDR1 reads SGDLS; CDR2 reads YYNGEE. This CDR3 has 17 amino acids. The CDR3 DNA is TGTACCAGCAGCGCCGGGACTAGCGGGAGCTCCTACAATGAGCAGTTCTTC. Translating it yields CTSSAGTSGSSYNEQFF. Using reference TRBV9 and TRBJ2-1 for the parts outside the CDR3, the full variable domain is DSGVTQTPKHLITATGQRVTLRCSPRSGDLSVYWYQQSLDQGLQFLIQYYNGEERAKGNILERFSAQQFPDLHSELNLSSLELGDSALYFCTSSAGTSGSSYNEQFFGPGTRLTVL.

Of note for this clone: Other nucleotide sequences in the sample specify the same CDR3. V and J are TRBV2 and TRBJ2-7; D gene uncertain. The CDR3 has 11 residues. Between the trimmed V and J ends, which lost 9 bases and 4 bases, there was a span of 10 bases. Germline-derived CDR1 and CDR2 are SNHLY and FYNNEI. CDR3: CASTGEYEQYF. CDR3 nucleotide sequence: TGTGCCAGTACCGGCGAATACGAGCAGTACTTC.

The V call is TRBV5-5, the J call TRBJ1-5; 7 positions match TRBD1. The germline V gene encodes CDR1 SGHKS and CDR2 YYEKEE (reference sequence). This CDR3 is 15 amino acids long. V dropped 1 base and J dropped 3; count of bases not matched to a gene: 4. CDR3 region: CASSLTGQNNQPQHF. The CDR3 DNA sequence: TGTGCCAGCAGCTTGACGGGACAGAACAATCAGCCCCAGCATTTT. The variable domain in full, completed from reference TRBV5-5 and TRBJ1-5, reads DAGVTQSPTHLIKTRGQQVTLRCSPISGHKSVSWYQQVLGQGPQFIFQYYEKEERGRGNFPDRFSARQFPNYSSELNVNALLLGDSALYLCASSLTGQNNQPQHFGDGTRLSIL.

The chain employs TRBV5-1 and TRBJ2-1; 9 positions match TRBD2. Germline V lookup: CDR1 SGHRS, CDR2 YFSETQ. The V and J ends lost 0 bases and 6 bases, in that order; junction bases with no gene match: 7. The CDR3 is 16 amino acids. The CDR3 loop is CASSLASSGKGNEQFF. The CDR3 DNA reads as TGCGCCAGCAGCTTGGCCTCTAGCGGGAAGGGCAATGAGCAGTTCTTC.

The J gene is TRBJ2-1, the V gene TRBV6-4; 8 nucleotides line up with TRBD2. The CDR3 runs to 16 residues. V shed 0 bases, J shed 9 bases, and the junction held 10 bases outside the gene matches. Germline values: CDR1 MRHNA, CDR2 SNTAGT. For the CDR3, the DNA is TGTGCCAGCAGTGACTCGTCAGCTAGCGGGCTGGGTGAGCAGTTCTTC. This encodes CASSDSSASGLGEQFF.

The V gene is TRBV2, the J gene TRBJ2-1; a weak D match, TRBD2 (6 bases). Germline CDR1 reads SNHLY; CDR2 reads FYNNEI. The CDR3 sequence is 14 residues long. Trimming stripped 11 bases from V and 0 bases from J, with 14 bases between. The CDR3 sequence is CALSPLASYNEQFF. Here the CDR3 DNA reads TGTGCCCTCTCCCCACTAGCCTCCTACAATGAGCAGTTCTTC. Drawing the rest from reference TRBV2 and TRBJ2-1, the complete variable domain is EPEVTQTPSHQVTQMGQEVILRCVPISNHLYFYWYRQILGQKVEFLVSFYNNEISEKSEIFDDQFSVERPDGSNFTLKIRSTKLEDSAMYFCALSPLASYNEQFFGPGTRLTVL.

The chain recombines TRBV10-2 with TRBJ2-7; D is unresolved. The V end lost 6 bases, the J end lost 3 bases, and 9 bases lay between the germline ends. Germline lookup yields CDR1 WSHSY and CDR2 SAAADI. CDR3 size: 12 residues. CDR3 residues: CASSQQGYEQYF. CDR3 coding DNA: TGCGCCAGCAGCCAACAAGGCTACGAGCAGTACTTC.

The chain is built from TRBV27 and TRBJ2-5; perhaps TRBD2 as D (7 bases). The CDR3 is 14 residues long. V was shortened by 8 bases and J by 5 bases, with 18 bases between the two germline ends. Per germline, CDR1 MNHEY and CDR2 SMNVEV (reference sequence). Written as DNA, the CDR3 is TGTGCCAGCGCCAGTCGGGGGGCGCTTGAGACCCAGTACTTC. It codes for CASASRGALETQYF.

Here the CDR3 reads CASNLVSSNQPQHF. Written as DNA, the CDR3 is TGTGCCAGCAACTTGGTTTCGAGCAATCAGCCCCAGCATTTT. V gene TRBV7-2 combines with J gene TRBJ1-5; D unresolved. The CDR3 is 14 residues long. Germline V lookup: CDR1 SGHTA, CDR2 FQGNSA. V lost 7 bases, J lost 1 base, and 11 bases lay in between. The full variable domain, completed using reference TRBV7-2 and TRBJ1-5, is GAGVSQSPSNKVTEKGKDVELRCDPISGHTALYWYRQSLGQGLEFLIYFQGNSAPDKSGLPSDRFSAERTGGSVSTLTIQRTQQEDSAVYLCASNLVSSNQPQHFGDGTRLSIL.

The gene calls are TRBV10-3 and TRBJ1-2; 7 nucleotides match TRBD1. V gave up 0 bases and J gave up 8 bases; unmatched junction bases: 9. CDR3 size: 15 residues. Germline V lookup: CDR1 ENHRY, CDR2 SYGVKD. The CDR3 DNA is TGTGCCATCAGTGAGTCGACCCAGGGGGTAGAAGGCTACACCTTC. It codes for CAISESTQGVEGYTF.

This CDR3 is CASSQNSGTSDLNEQFF. As DNA, the CDR3 is TGCGCCAGCAGCCAAAACTCCGGGACTAGCGACCTCAATGAGCAGTTCTTC. The rearrangement uses TRBV4-1 and TRBJ2-1, with 10 bases that match TRBD2. The CDR3 length is 17 residues. The V gene end was trimmed by 2 bases and the J gene end by 6 bases; junction bases not matched to a gene: 10. The germline V gene has CDR1 MGHRA and CDR2 YSYEKL.

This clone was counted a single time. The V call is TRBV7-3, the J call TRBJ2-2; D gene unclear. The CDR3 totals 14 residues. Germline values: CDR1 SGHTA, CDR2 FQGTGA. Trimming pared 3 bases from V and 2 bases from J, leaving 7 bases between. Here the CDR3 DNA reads TGTGCCAGCAGCTTGGGCAGAAACACCGGGGAGCTGTTTTTT. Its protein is CASSLGRNTGELFF. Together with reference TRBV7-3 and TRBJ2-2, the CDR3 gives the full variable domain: GAGVSQTPSNKVTEKGKYVELRCDPISGHTALYWYRQSLGQGPEFLIYFQGTGAADDSGLPNDRFFAVRPEGSVSTLKIQRTERGDSAVYLCASSLGRNTGELFFGEGSRLTVL.

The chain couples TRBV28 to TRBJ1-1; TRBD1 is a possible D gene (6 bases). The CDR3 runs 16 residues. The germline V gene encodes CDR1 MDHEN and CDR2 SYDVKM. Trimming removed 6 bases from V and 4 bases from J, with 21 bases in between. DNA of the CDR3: TGTGCCAGCAGACCTTCCAGGGGCGCCAGAACCACTGAAGCTTTCTTT. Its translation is CASRPSRGARTTEAFF.

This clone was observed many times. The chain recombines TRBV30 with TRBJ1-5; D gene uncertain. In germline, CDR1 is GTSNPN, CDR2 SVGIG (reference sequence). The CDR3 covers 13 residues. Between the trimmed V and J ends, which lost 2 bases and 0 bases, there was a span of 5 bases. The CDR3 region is CAWSWGSNQPQHF. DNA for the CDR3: TGTGCCTGGAGTTGGGGTAGCAATCAGCCCCAGCATTTT.

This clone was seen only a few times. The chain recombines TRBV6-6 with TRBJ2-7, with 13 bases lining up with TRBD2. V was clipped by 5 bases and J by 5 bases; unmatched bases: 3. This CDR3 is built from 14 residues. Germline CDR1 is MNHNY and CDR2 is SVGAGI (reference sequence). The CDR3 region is CASSRLAGGDEQYF. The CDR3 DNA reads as TGTGCCAGCAGTCGACTAGCGGGGGGAGACGAGCAGTACTTC.

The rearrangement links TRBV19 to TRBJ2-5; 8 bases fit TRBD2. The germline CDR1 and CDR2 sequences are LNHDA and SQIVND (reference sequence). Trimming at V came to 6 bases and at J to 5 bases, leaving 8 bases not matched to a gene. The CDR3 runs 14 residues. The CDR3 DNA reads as TGTGCCAGTAGACCCGGGACTAGGGTGGAGACCCAGTACTTC. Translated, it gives CASRPGTRVETQYF.

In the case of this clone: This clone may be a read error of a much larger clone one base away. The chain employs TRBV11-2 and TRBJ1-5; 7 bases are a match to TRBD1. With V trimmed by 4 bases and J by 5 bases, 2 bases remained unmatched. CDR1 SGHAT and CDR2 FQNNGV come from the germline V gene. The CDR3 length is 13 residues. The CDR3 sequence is CASSSGTDQPQHF. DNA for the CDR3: TGTGCCAGCAGCTCCGGGACAGATCAGCCCCAGCATTTT. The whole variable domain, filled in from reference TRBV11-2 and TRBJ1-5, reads EAGVAQSPRYKIIEKRQSVAFWCNPISGHATLYWYQQILGQGPKLLIQFQNNGVVDDSQLPKDRFSAERLKGVDSTLKIQPAKLEDSAVYLCASSSGTDQPQHFGDGTRLSIL.